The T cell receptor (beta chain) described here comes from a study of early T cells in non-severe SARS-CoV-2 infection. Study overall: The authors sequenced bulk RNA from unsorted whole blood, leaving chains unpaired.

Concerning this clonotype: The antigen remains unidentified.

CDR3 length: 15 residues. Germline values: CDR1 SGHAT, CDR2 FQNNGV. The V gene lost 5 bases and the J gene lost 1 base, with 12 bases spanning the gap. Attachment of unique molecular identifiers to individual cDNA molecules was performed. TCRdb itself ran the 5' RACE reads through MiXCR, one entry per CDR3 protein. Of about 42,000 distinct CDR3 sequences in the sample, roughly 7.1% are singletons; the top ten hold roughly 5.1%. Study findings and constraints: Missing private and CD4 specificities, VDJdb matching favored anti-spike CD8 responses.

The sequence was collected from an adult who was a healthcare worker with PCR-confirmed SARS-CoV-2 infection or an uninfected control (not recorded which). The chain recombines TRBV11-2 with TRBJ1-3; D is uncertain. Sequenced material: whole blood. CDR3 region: CASSIIQDSGNTIYF. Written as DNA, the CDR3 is TGTGCCAGCAGCATAATTCAGGATTCTGGAAACACCATATATTTT.